A single sample gave rise to the 19 T cell receptor beta chains below, sequenced in a study of shared clonotypes between healthy human individuals. Repertoires were generated with immunoSEQ multiplex PCR, while TCRdb's copy carries only in-frame clones and drops some. This sample has about 1.5 million clones, with around 98% found just once. The source material was naive CD4+ T cells sorted from blood. The subset: CD45RA+ positively selected. Receptors were obtained from a man aged 25 to 40 in good health.

A note on this clone: The same CDR3 also results from other DNA sequences found in this sample. The chain links TRBV5-1 to TRBJ2-7, with TRBD1 as a possible D gene (6 bases). CDR3 length: 15 amino acids. Deletions cut 1 base from V and 2 bases from J, with 13 bases between. CDR1 and CDR2 from the germline V gene are SGHRS and YFSETQ. For the CDR3, the DNA is TGCGCCAGCAGCTTGAGGGGGACCGCTACCTACGAGCAGTACTTC. Its protein is CASSLRGTATYEQYF.

V usage is TRBV5-1 and J usage is TRBJ1-1; D is ambiguous. Germline V gene data show CDR1 as SGHRS and CDR2 as YFSETQ. The V gene lost 0 bases and the J gene lost 3 bases, with 6 bases spanning the gap. This CDR3 spans 13 amino acids. Here the CDR3 DNA reads TGCGCCAGCAGCTTGGACACCCACACTGAAGCTTTCTTT. It specifies CASSLDTHTEAFF.

The chain couples TRBV10-3 to TRBJ1-3, with TRBD1 identical over 11 bases. CDR1 ENHRY and CDR2 SYGVKD come from the germline V gene. The CDR3 extends over 15 amino acids. J gave up 8 bases and V 6 bases, and 9 bases lay outside the gene matches. The CDR3 region is CAISGQGAGSHTIYF. The CDR3 region has the DNA TGTGCCATCAGCGGACAGGGGGCTGGTAGTCACACCATATATTTT.

This clone is a singleton in its sample. CDR3 bases: TGTGCCTGGAGTGTTGCGGGACTCCCGATGGGTGAAAAACTGTTTTTT. Protein product: CAWSVAGLPMGEKLFF. This chain uses TRBV30 with TRBJ1-4; weak D call: TRBD1 (5 bases). The CDR3 consists of 16 residues. Germline CDR1 reads GTSNPN; CDR2 reads SVGIG (reference sequence). The ends were cut back, 0 bases at V and 7 bases at J, with 18 bases in the middle.

J is TRBJ2-1 and V is TRBV5-6; no clear D. Germline CDR1 reads SGHDT; CDR2 reads YYEEEE. This CDR3 contains 14 residues. V gave up 1 base and J gave up 6 bases, with 11 bases separating them. CDR3 in DNA: TGTGCCAGCAGCTTGAGTCCCCGCGCCAATGAGCAGTTCTTC. Residues: CASSLSPRANEQFF.

The CDR3 loop reads CASSLWREPPVTQYF. The CDR3 coding sequence is TGTGCCAGCAGCTTATGGCGGGAGCCCCCCGTTACGCAGTATTTT. This rearrangement joins TRBV7-9 to TRBJ2-3; 7 bases match TRBD2. Germline V gives CDR1 SEHNR, CDR2 FQNEAQ (reference sequence). The CDR3 extends over 15 amino acids. Trimming removed 2 bases from V and 8 bases from J; junction bases left unmatched: 10.

This chain joins TRBV5-1 and TRBJ2-7, with D maybe TRBD2 (6 bases). The CDR3 totals 18 residues. Trimming removed 2 bases from V and 2 bases from J, with 23 bases in between. CDR1 and CDR2 (germline): SGHRS, YFSETQ. The CDR3: CASSFMGGARRTTYEQYF. The CDR3 DNA is TGCGCCAGCAGCTTCATGGGGGGTGCGAGGCGGACCACCTACGAGCAGTACTTC.

The chain recombines TRBV4-1 with TRBJ1-1; D is ambiguous. The CDR3 sequence is 13 residues long. Germline values: CDR1 MGHRA, CDR2 YSYEKL. V was cut by 4 bases and J by 1 base, with 7 bases left in between. CDR3 DNA: TGCGCCAGCAGCCCCTTCGGGAACACTGAAGCTTTCTTT. Its protein is CASSPFGNTEAFF.

This chain uses TRBV4-1 with TRBJ1-4, with D possibly being TRBD1 (5 bases). Trimming left V 1 base short and J 4 bases short, with 19 bases between. CDR3 size: 18 residues. CDR1 is MGHRA and CDR2 is YSYEKL in the germline V gene. The CDR3: CASSQGVQAGGYNEKLFF. The CDR3 nucleotides read TGCGCCAGCAGCCAAGGGGTTCAGGCGGGGGGGTATAATGAAAAACTGTTTTTT.

This clone was seen a single time. This rearrangement joins TRBV5-6 to TRBJ1-2; 7 nucleotides match TRBD1. The CDR3 is 16 amino acids. The J segment lost 8 bases and the V segment lost 1 base, leaving 14 bases of the junction unmatched. Germline V gene data show CDR1 as SGHDT and CDR2 as YYEEEE. The CDR3 coding sequence is TGTGCCAGCAGCTTGTTAGGGACAGTCAATCTTGGGGGCTACACCTTC. This codes for CASSLLGTVNLGGYTF.

J is TRBJ2-3 and V is TRBV5-6; 9 bases align to TRBD1. The CDR3 consists of 15 residues. V gave up 7 bases and J gave up 2 bases; unmatched junction bases: 8. Per germline, CDR1 SGHDT and CDR2 YYEEEE. The CDR3 bases are TGTGCCAGCGGCGCCGGGACAGGGACCACAGATACGCAGTATTTT. Translating gives CASGAGTGTTDTQYF.

The gene calls are TRBV7-8 and TRBJ2-3, with D possibly matching TRBD2 (5 bases). Germline assignment: CDR1 SGHVS and CDR2 FQNEAQ. The CDR3 is 15 amino acids. V gave up 4 bases and J gave up 4 bases, with 15 bases separating them. CDR3 sequence reads: CASSSRWTRADTQYF. For the CDR3, the DNA is TGTGCCAGCAGCTCCCGGTGGACTCGGGCAGATACGCAGTATTTT.

This chain joins TRBV2 and TRBJ2-1; D gene uncertain. This CDR3 region has 15 residues. V was clipped by 7 bases and J by 0 bases, with 13 bases between them. In germline, CDR1 is SNHLY, CDR2 FYNNEI. CDR3 DNA sequence: TGTGCCAGCAAATGGGTCGATATCTCCTACAATGAGCAGTTCTTC. It translates to CASKWVDISYNEQFF.

The chain's CDR3 is CASSLVGRLAGDTQYF. The CDR3 DNA follows: TGTGCCAGCAGCCTTGTCGGCCGCCTAGCAGGAGATACGCAGTATTTT. The gene calls are TRBV5-4 and TRBJ2-3, with a possible D match to TRBD2 (5 bases). Germline CDR1 and CDR2: SGHNT and YYREEE (reference sequence). The ends were cut back, 4 bases at V and 5 bases at J, with 20 bases in the middle. The CDR3 is made up of 16 amino acids.

CDR3 nucleotide sequence: TGTGCCAGCAGGAAAGGCCCAGGGATCGATACGCAGTATTTT. This sequence encodes CASRKGPGIDTQYF. The chain recombines TRBV28 with TRBJ2-3; TRBD1 is a possible D gene (5 bases). Germline V gives CDR1 MDHEN, CDR2 SYDVKM. This CDR3 comprises 14 residues. The ends were cut back, 6 bases at V and 6 bases at J, with 16 bases in the middle.

V usage is TRBV28 and J usage is TRBJ1-5; D is ambiguous. CDR3 length equals 15 residues. Germline V CDR1 and CDR2: MDHEN, SYDVKM. The V and J ends lost 3 bases and 6 bases respectively, with 15 bases between them. The CDR3 protein is CASSLIGLSSQPQHF. CDR3 in DNA: TGTGCCAGCAGTTTGATCGGGTTGAGCTCTCAGCCCCAGCATTTT.

The rearrangement uses TRBV14 and TRBJ2-3; D remains ambiguous. The CDR3 has 14 amino acids. V was cut by 4 bases and J by 2 bases, with 10 bases left in between. Germline lookup yields CDR1 SGHDN and CDR2 FVKESK. The CDR3 sequence: CASSPRRNTDTQYF. The CDR3 nucleotides read TGTGCCAGCAGCCCACGGCGGAACACAGATACGCAGTATTTT.

The CDR3 loop is CASSVGDTVPRGTEAFF. CDR3 coding DNA: TGTGCCAGCAGCGTAGGAGATACAGTCCCACGGGGTACTGAAGCTTTCTTT. The chain couples TRBV9 to TRBJ1-1; D is unclear. With 0 bases removed from V and 5 bases from J, the gap between germline ends came to 20 bases. The germline V gene encodes CDR1 SGDLS and CDR2 YYNGEE. This CDR3 region has 17 residues.

The chain has TRBV7-9 and TRBJ1-4; possibly TRBD1 for D (6 bases). V lost 1 base, J lost 8 bases, and 8 bases lay in between. The CDR3 totals 13 residues. From germline, CDR1 is SEHNR and CDR2 FQNEAQ (reference sequence). CDR3 in amino acids: CASSLGQDEKLFF. The CDR3 coding sequence is TGTGCCAGCAGCTTAGGACAGGACGAAAAACTGTTTTTT.